Each of the 15 T cell receptor beta chains below was sequenced from the same sample in a study of cytomegalovirus exposure and HLA in healthy donors. The PCR made use of 60 Vbeta and 13 Jbeta primers. The method was immunoSEQ multiplex PCR; TCRdb's version includes in-frame clones alone and lacks a portion of them. Of about 190,000 clones in the sample, about 80% were seen once. Sequenced sample: PBMCs. All receptors derive from a woman in her thirties or forties in good health and CMV-seronegative.

V is TRBV30 and J is TRBJ1-3, with D unclear. The CDR3 covers 10 residues. The germline CDR1 and CDR2 sequences are GTSNPN and SVGIG (reference sequence). V lost 5 bases, J lost 4 bases, and 3 bases lay in between. The CDR3 region is CAWAGNTIYF. CDR3 nucleotides: TGTGCCTGGGCGGGAAACACCATATATTTT.

The V and J genes are TRBV4-3 and TRBJ1-1, with D hard to call. Per germline, CDR1 LGHNA and CDR2 YSLEER. This CDR3 comprises 17 residues. Trimming took 4 bases from V and 2 from J, leaving 20 bases between them. The CDR3 loop is CASSPTGWHTSNTEAFF. CDR3 bases: TGCGCCAGCAGCCCCACGGGTTGGCACACGTCAAACACTGAAGCTTTCTTT.

Turning to this clone: The sample holds other DNA sequences that translate to the same CDR3. V usage is TRBV6-1 and J usage is TRBJ1-1; 9 bases align to TRBD1. The junction had 2 bases not matched to a gene; V was cut back by 3 bases and J by 3 bases. CDR1 MNHNS and CDR2 SASEGT come from the germline V gene. The CDR3 is 14 residues long. The CDR3 here is CASSEDRGDTEAFF. CDR3 sequence (DNA): TGTGCCAGCAGTGAGGACAGGGGAGACACTGAAGCTTTCTTT.

The rearrangement uses TRBV14 and TRBJ1-2, with D uncertain. Trimming took off 3 bases at V and 5 bases at J, with 7 bases between the two ends. CDR1 and CDR2 (germline): SGHDN, FVKESK. This CDR3 is 12 amino acids long. The CDR3 DNA reads TGTGCCAGCAGCCAGGGCTATTATGGCTACACCTTC. It specifies CASSQGYYGYTF.

The chain is built from TRBV4-3 and TRBJ2-3; D ambiguous. Deletions cut 0 bases from V and 4 bases from J, with 8 bases between. This CDR3 contains 14 residues. CDR1 and CDR2 from the germline V gene are LGHNA and YSLEER. The CDR3 coding sequence is TGCGCCAGCAGCCAAGAGCTAGTGCCAGATACGCAGTATTTT. Translated, it gives CASSQELVPDTQYF.

The V gene is TRBV6-5, the J gene TRBJ1-2; 8 bases line up with TRBD1. Germline CDR1 is MNHEY and CDR2 is SVGAGI. The trim removed 5 bases at V and 4 bases at J, leaving 0 bases unmatched. The CDR3 extends over 12 amino acids. This CDR3 is CASSGQGYGYTF. The CDR3 DNA follows: TGTGCCAGCAGTGGACAGGGCTATGGCTACACCTTC.

In this sample, this clone turned up once. The genes are TRBV7-2 and TRBJ2-2; 9 positions agree with TRBD2. The CDR3 sequence is 18 residues long. The ends lost 6 bases at V and 5 bases at J; junction bases unmatched: 16. Germline lookup yields CDR1 SGHTA and CDR2 FQGNSA. The CDR3 loop reads CASRMLAREGPGTGELFF. In nucleotides, the CDR3 is TGTGCCAGCAGGATGTTGGCGCGGGAGGGCCCCGGAACCGGGGAGCTGTTTTTT.

The rearrangement joins TRBV18 to TRBJ2-3; D may be TRBD2 (5 bases). CDR1 KGHSH and CDR2 LQKENI come from the germline V gene. The ends were cut back, 6 bases at V and 7 bases at J, with 20 bases in the middle. This CDR3 region has 15 residues. CDR3 sequence: CASSPESGSFNTQYF. Here the CDR3 DNA reads TGTGCCAGCTCCCCTGAAAGCGGTTCCTTTAATACGCAGTATTTT. The whole variable domain, filled in from reference TRBV18 and TRBJ2-3, reads NAGVMQNPRHLVRRRGQEARLRCSPMKGHSHVYWYRQLPEEGLKFMVYLQKENIIDESGMPKERFSAEFPKEGPSILRIQQVVRGDSAAYFCASSPESGSFNTQYFGPGTRLTVL.

This chain uses TRBV4-2 with TRBJ2-7; TRBD1 might be the D (5 bases). CDR3 length: 17 residues. CDR1 and CDR2 (germline): LGHNA, YNFKEQ. Trimming left V 1 base short and J 2 bases short, with 18 bases between. CDR3 nucleotides: TGTGCCAGCAGCCAAGGTCAATGGGGCGTAGGGACCTACGAGCAGTACTTC. As protein: CASSQGQWGVGTYEQYF.

This clone was observed once. The CDR3 region has the DNA TGTGCCAGTGGATCGAGGGAGGGTCAGCCCCAGCATTTT. Its protein product is CASGSREGQPQHF. The chain joins TRBV2 to TRBJ1-5; D is uncertain. The germline V gene encodes CDR1 SNHLY and CDR2 FYNNEI. V lost 9 bases, J lost 6 bases, and 15 bases lay in between. This CDR3 has 13 amino acids.

V and J are TRBV5-4 and TRBJ2-7; TRBD2 matches 11 bases. This CDR3 has 17 amino acids. V lost 4 bases and J lost 5; bases outside the gene matches: 14. Germline V gene lookup returns CDR1 SGHNT and CDR2 YYREEE (reference sequence). The CDR3 region is CASSPPPTSGRWDEQYF. The CDR3 region has the DNA TGTGCCAGCAGCCCACCCCCCACTAGCGGGAGATGGGACGAGCAGTACTTC.

The chain combines TRBV2 with TRBJ2-1, with 10 bases identical to TRBD2. Unmatched junction bases numbered 8, after V lost 6 bases and J lost 9 bases. Germline V gene sequence: CDR1 SNHLY, CDR2 FYNNEI. The CDR3 totals 14 residues. CDR3 coding DNA: TGTGCCAGCAGCCGACTAGCGGGTGAGGCTGAGCAGTTCTTC. It codes for CASSRLAGEAEQFF. The entire variable domain, with the rest obtained from reference TRBV2 and TRBJ2-1, is as follows: EPEVTQTPSHQVTQMGQEVILRCVPISNHLYFYWYRQILGQKVEFLVSFYNNEISEKSEIFDDQFSVERPDGSNFTLKIRSTKLEDSAMYFCASSRLAGEAEQFFGPGTRLTVL.

The rearrangement joins TRBV4-3 to TRBJ1-5; TRBD1 matches 7 bases. Germline V CDR1 and CDR2: LGHNA, YSLEER. With V trimmed by 4 bases and J by 7 bases, 7 bases remained unmatched. This CDR3 has 14 amino acids. The CDR3 protein is CASSLQGVGQPQHF. For the CDR3, the DNA is TGCGCCAGCAGCCTCCAGGGGGTAGGGCAGCCCCAGCATTTT.

The genes are TRBV7-8 and TRBJ2-5; TRBD1 might be the D (6 bases). Germline lookup yields CDR1 SGHVS and CDR2 FQNEAQ. The length of the CDR3 is 13 residues. With 2 bases removed from V and 7 bases from J, the gap between germline ends came to 11 bases. Written as DNA, the CDR3 is TGTGCCAGCAGCTTACAGGGGCAGGGGACCCAGTACTTC. This encodes CASSLQGQGTQYF.

This chain links TRBV6-1 with TRBJ2-6; weak D call: TRBD1 (5 bases). CDR1 and CDR2 from the germline V gene are MNHNS and SASEGT. Trimming took 3 bases from V and 2 from J, leaving 11 bases between them. CDR3 length: 16 amino acids. Here the CDR3 DNA reads TGTGCCAGCAGTGAGGCGTTAGGGGCTGGGGCCAACGTCCTGACTTTC. Its protein product is CASSEALGAGANVLTF.